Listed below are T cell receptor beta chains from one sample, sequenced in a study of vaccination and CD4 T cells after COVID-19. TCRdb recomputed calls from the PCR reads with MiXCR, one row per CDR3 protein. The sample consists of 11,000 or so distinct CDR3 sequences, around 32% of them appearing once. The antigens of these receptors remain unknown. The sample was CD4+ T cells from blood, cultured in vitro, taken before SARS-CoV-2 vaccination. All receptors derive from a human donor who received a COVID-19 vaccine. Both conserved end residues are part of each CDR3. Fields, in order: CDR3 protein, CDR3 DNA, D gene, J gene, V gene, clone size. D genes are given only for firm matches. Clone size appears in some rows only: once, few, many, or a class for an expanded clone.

CDR3: CASSPPGGYYGYTF
DNA: TGTGCCAGCAGCCCTCCAGGGGGGTACTATGGCTACACCTTC
D: TRBD1
J: TRBJ1-2
V: TRBV7-9
size: few

CDR3: CASSYSGQGATLNTEAFF
DNA: TGTGCCAGCAGTTACTCGGGACAGGGGGCAACTCTCAACACTGAAGCTTTCTTT
D: TRBD1
J: TRBJ1-1
V: TRBV6-5
size: NA

CDR3: CASSPGTSGGGPDTQYF
DNA: TGTGCCAGCAGTCCGGGGACTAGCGGGGGGGGGCCAGATACGCAGTATTTT
D: TRBD2
J: TRBJ2-3
V: TRBV6-2/TRBV6-3
size: NA

CDR3: CASSTQNTGELFF
DNA: TGTGCCAGTAGTACCCAGAACACCGGGGAGCTGTTTTTT
D: NA
J: TRBJ2-2
V: TRBV19
size: NA

CDR3: CAITPREGAGETQYF
DNA: TGTGCCATCACCCCAAGGGAGGGGGCTGGGGAGACCCAGTACTTC
D: NA
J: TRBJ2-5
V: TRBV10-3
size: NA

CDR3: CASRRQNTGNTIYF
DNA: TGTGCCAGCAGAAGACAGAATACTGGAAACACCATATATTTT
D: NA
J: TRBJ1-3
V: TRBV6-1
size: NA

CDR3: CASSSTANTQYF
DNA: TGTGCCAGCAGTTCTACAGCGAATACGCAGTATTTT
D: NA
J: TRBJ2-3
V: TRBV6-2/TRBV6-3
size: few

CDR3: CASRRDRNSYNEQFF
DNA: TGTGCCAGTAGGAGGGACCGAAACTCCTACAATGAGCAGTTCTTC
D: NA
J: TRBJ2-1
V: TRBV19
size: few

CDR3: CASSLDCRNYGYTF
DNA: TGTGCCAGCAGCTTAGACTGCAGGAACTATGGCTACACCTTC
D: NA
J: TRBJ1-2
V: TRBV7-2
size: NA

CDR3: CASRRMNTEAFF
DNA: TGTGCCAGCAGGCGGATGAACACTGAAGCTTTCTTT
D: NA
J: TRBJ1-1
V: TRBV28
size: once

CDR3: CSVVDREIDGELFF
DNA: TGCAGCGTTGTAGACAGGGAAATTGACGGGGAGCTGTTTTTT
D: TRBD1
J: TRBJ2-2
V: TRBV29-1
size: NA

CDR3: CASLRQGETEAFF
DNA: TGTGCCAGCCTACGACAGGGTGAAACTGAAGCTTTCTTT
D: TRBD1
J: TRBJ1-1
V: TRBV6-1
size: NA

CDR3: CASSLRGGGASNSYEQYF
DNA: TGTGCCAGCAGCTTGAGGGGCGGGGGGGCGTCTAACTCCTACGAGCAGTACTTC
D: TRBD2
J: TRBJ2-7
V: TRBV5-4
size: NA

CDR3: CASSLKGQGNTEAFF
DNA: TGCGCCAGCAGCTTAAAGGGACAGGGGAACACTGAAGCTTTCTTT
D: TRBD1
J: TRBJ1-1
V: TRBV5-1
size: NA

CDR3: CASSLLSTDTQYF
DNA: TGTGCCAGCAGCCTACTAAGCACAGATACGCAGTATTTT
D: NA
J: TRBJ2-3
V: TRBV11-3
size: NA